This T cell receptor (beta chain) comes out of a study of blood T cell repertoires in COVID-19. The wider study: There were acute and convalescent COVID-19 samples, and they came from the United States, Italy and Spain. Sources were T cells, B-cell-depleted T cells, or PBMCs; the material itself was cDNA or gDNA.

Germline V lookup: CDR1 MNHEY, CDR2 SVGAGI. This CDR3 has 13 residues. J was trimmed by 4 bases and V by 5 bases; bases with no gene match: 5. Seattle researchers signed up patients amid active infection and tracked them longitudinally. Under the authors' procedure: Amplifying reference gene primers gave estimates of nucleated cell counts. Sequencing used immunoSEQ multiplex PCR; TCRdb keeps in-frame clones, though not all of them. V, J and clone size are taken as reported in that table, and D and trimming were inferred from the DNA itself. The table lists roughly 160,000 clones, roughly 90% of them singletons.

Sequenced sample: peripheral blood. The V and J genes are TRBV6-5 and TRBJ2-7, with 7 bases aligning to TRBD1. This TCR derives from a man aged 18 to 30 with COVID-19, enrolled during active disease. The CDR3 bases are TGTGCCAGCAGTCCGACAGGGTTTTACGAGCAGTACTTC. The encoded protein is CASSPTGFYEQYF.